This TCR beta chain came from a study of blood T cell repertoires in COVID-19. As for the study in general: Spain, Italy and the United States supplied samples that represented acute and convalescent COVID-19. T cells, B-cell-depleted T cells, or PBMCs supplied cDNA or gDNA.

How the authors handled the data: Estimates of nucleated cell counts were drawn from the amplification of reference gene primers. TCRdb's table, derived via immunoSEQ multiplex PCR, lists solely in-frame clones and lacks some. The DNA was the basis for D and trimming; V, J and clone size are from that table. The data show roughly 75,000 clones, around nine tenths seen once. This CDR3 comprises 12 residues. Germline CDR1 and CDR2: LNHDA and SQIVND (reference sequence). V lost 6 bases and J 5 bases, leaving 9 bases between the germline ends. The sample was peripheral blood. This chain uses TRBV19 with TRBJ2-3; D is perhaps TRBD1 (5 bases). The TCR sequence derives from a human donor in a cohort sampled during active COVID-19. This CDR3 is CASSEGVDTQYF. The CDR3 DNA reads as TGTGCCAGTAGCGAAGGGGTAGATACGCAGTATTTT.